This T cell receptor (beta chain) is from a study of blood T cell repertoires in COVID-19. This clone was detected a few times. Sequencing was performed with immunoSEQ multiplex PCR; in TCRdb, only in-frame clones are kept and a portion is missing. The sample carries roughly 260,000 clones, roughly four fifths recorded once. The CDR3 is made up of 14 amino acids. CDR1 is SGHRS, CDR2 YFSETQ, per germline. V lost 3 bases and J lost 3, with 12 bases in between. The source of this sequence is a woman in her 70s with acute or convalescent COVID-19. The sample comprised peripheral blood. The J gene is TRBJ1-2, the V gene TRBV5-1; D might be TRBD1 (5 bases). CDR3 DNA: TGCGCCAGCAGCTCAGGGTTTGAGGACTATGGCTACACCTTC. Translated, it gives CASSSGFEDYGYTF.